This T cell receptor beta chain was recovered during a study of T cells after yellow fever vaccination. There are many counts of this clonotype. Germline V gene data show CDR1 as KGHDR and CDR2 as SFDVKD. The V end lost 4 bases, the J end lost 7 bases, and 12 bases lay between the germline ends. The CDR3 sequence is 13 residues long. A single record per CDR3 protein comes from TCRdb applying MiXCR to the 5' RACE reads. The sample includes about 130,000 distinct CDR3 sequences, more than 7.5% seen only once; the top ten take roughly 43%. The sequence was collected from a man aged 18 to 30 who received the YFV17D yellow fever vaccine. The chain uses TRBV24-1 and TRBJ2-5; D is unclear. The sequencing used CD8+ T cells sorted from PBMCs, collected on the day of the yellow fever booster vaccination. Written as DNA, the CDR3 is TGTGCCACCAGTGACTCGGTCTATTGGACCCAGTACTTC. Its protein product is CATSDSVYWTQYF.